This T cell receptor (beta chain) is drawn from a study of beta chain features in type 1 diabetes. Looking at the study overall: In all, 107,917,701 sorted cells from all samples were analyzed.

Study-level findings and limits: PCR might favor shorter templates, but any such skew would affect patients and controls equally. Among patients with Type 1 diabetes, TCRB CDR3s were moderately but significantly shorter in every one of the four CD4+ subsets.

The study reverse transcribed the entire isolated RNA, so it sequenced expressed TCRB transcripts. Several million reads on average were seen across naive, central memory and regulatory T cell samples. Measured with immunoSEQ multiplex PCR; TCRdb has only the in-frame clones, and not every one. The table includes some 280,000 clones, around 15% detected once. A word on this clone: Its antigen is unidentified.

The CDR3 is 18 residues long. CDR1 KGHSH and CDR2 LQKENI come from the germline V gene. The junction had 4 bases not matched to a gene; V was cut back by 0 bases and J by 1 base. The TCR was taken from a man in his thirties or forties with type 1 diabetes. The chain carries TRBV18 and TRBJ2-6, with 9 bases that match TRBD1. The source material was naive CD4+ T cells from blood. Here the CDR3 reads CASSPPGTGYSGANVLTF. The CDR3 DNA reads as TGTGCCAGCTCACCACCGGGGACAGGGTATTCTGGGGCCAACGTCCTGACTTTC. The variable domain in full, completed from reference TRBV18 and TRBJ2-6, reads NAGVMQNPRHLVRRRGQEARLRCSPMKGHSHVYWYRQLPEEGLKFMVYLQKENIIDESGMPKERFSAEFPKEGPSILRIQQVVRGDSAAYFCASSPPGTGYSGANVLTFGAGSRLTVL.